These 10 T cell receptor beta chains were sequenced from one sample in a study of immune heterogeneity within non-small cell lung tumors. Bulk tumor genomic DNA was the template, and each sample received 450 to 750 ng. Multiple widely separated biopsies were taken from each primary tumor at surgery. Each patient presented with untreated, newly diagnosed non-small cell lung cancer and received curative surgery. In a multiplex PCR, 32 V and 13 J primers amplified TCR beta CDR3. TCRdb passed the multiplex PCR reads through MiXCR, listing each CDR3 protein once. The sample lists 10,000 or so distinct CDR3 sequences; about 26% were seen once. Sequencing was carried out using lung tumor tissue. Receptors were obtained from a woman aged 50 to 65 with non-small cell lung cancer.

This clonotype is categorized as medium-sized (0.01 to 0.1%). The chain couples TRBV30 to TRBJ2-2; D may be TRBD1 (5 bases). V was cut by 0 bases and J by 8 bases, with 7 bases left in between. CDR3 length equals 12 residues. In germline, CDR1 is GTSNPN, CDR2 SVGIG (reference sequence). CDR3 in amino acids: CAWSVGAGELFF. The CDR3 DNA is TGTGCCTGGAGTGTAGGGGCAGGGGAGCTGTTTTTT. Looking up the rest from reference TRBV30 and TRBJ2-2 gives the full variable domain: SQTIHQWPATLVQPVGSPLSLECTVEGTSNPNLYWYRQAAGRGLQLLFYSVGIGQISSEVPQNLSASRPQDRQFILSSKKLLLSDSGFYLCAWSVGAGELFFGEGSRLTVL.

This clonotype was seen at least ten times. The genes are TRBV5-6 and TRBJ2-7, with D unresolved. The V end was cut by 0 bases, the J end by 4 bases, with 8 bases between. CDR1 is SGHDT and CDR2 is YYEEEE in the germline V gene. The CDR3 has 13 residues. The CDR3 DNA is TGTGCCAGCAGCTTGGGTCAGAAATACGAGCAGTACTTC. It translates to CASSLGQKYEQYF.

This rearrangement joins TRBV28 to TRBJ1-2; 7 nucleotides match TRBD1. Germline trimming cut 8 bases from V and 4 bases from J; bases unmatched to any gene: 7. Looked up from germline, CDR1 is MDHEN and CDR2 is SYDVKM. CDR3 length: 13 residues. The CDR3 reads CASLKPGGYGYTF. CDR3 DNA: TGTGCCAGCTTAAAACCAGGGGGCTATGGCTACACCTTC.

This clonotype has a count of ten or more. The chain has TRBV4-1 and TRBJ1-5; D is unresolved. V was pared by 4 bases and J by 5 bases, with 12 bases between. Germline V gene lookup returns CDR1 MGHRA and CDR2 YSYEKL. This CDR3 is built from 14 residues. Written as DNA, the CDR3 is TGCGCCAGCAGCCCCTGGACGGGTGATCAGCCCCAGCATTTT. This translates into CASSPWTGDQPQHF.

The sample holds a few counts of this clonotype. An end of the junction differs from the germline gene, which may be a read error. The gene calls are TRBV19 and TRBJ2-5; no clear D gene. The CDR3 extends over 12 amino acids. Germline V gene sequence: CDR1 LNHDA, CDR2 SQIVND (reference sequence). CDR3: CVSSSFGETQYF. DNA for the CDR3: TGTGTCAGTAGTTCCTTTGGGGAGACCCAGTACTTC.

The sample holds a few counts of this clonotype. The chain carries TRBV9 and TRBJ1-5; no firm D call. V lost 1 base and J lost 3, with 5 bases in between. This CDR3 is 13 amino acids long. CDR1 SGDLS and CDR2 YYNGEE come from the germline V gene. The CDR3 loop is CASSVTANQPQHF. The DNA for the CDR3 is TGTGCCAGCAGCGTAACAGCCAATCAGCCCCAGCATTTT.

By its share, this clonotype is medium-sized. One end of the junction fails to match germline, which may point to a read error. This sequence joins TRBV7-9 and TRBJ1-5; weak D call: TRBD1 (6 bases). This CDR3 region has 17 residues. Looked up from germline, CDR1 is SEHNR and CDR2 is FQNEAQ (reference sequence). For the CDR3, the DNA is TGTGCCAGCAGTTTAGAGCGGGGGGCTATGGGCAATCAGCCCCAGCATTTT. This sequence encodes CASSLERGAMGNQPQHF.

In its sample, this clonotype was seen a few times. This may stem from a read error, because a much larger clone lies one nucleotide away. This is likely a read error, given that the CDR3 carries no conserved phenylalanine or tryptophan at its end. The chain joins TRBV30 to TRBJ1-3; 8 positions agree with TRBD1. Germline values: CDR1 GTSNPN, CDR2 SVGIG (reference sequence). V gave up 2 bases and J gave up 2 bases; unmatched junction bases: 5. There are 15 residues in the CDR3. CDR3 sequence: CAWSLRTGPGNTIYS. The CDR3 region has the DNA TGTGCCTGGAGTCTCCGGACAGGGCCTGGAAACACCATATATTCT.

This clonotype was counted at least ten times. The rearrangement links TRBV28 to TRBJ1-5, with D tentatively TRBD1 (5 bases). This CDR3 is 15 amino acids long. The germline gives CDR1 MDHEN, CDR2 SYDVKM. The germline V and J ends were trimmed by 10 bases and 0 bases, with 16 bases remaining between them. CDR3 in DNA: TGTGCCACCAGGGCGCCCGGGAATAGCAATCAGCCCCAGCATTTT. Its translation is CATRAPGNSNQPQHF.

This clonotype was seen many times. The chain uses TRBV20-1 and TRBJ2-5; D is unclear. CDR1 and CDR2 from the germline V gene are DFQATT and SNEGSKA (reference sequence). The germline V and J ends were trimmed by 5 bases and 4 bases, with 11 bases remaining between them. CDR3 length: 12 residues. CDR3 in DNA: TGCAGTGCTGGCCTGGAAAGAGAGACCCAGTACTTC. This sequence encodes CSAGLERETQYF.